The sequence of this TCR beta chain was determined in a study of shared clonotypes between healthy human individuals. Study findings and constraints: Naive subsets, compared against memory subsets, generally had larger estimated richness values. What limited the represented genetic and exposure-history diversity was the small number of donors.

Across several immunoSEQ plates, the genomic DNA of each subset was split evenly. Data came from immunoSEQ multiplex PCR; TCRdb stores just in-frame clones and leaves some out. The sample includes under 150,000 clones, around 73% of them seen just once. Each CD8 memory set brought CD45RO+ cells together with CCR7-negative CD45RA+ TemRA cells. About this clone itself: What it binds is unknown.

The ends were cut back, 7 bases at V and 4 bases at J, with 11 bases in the middle. CDR3 size: 12 residues. The germline V gene encodes CDR1 MRHNA and CDR2 SNTAGT. This chain links TRBV6-4 with TRBJ2-7; D may be TRBD2 (6 bases). This TCR was sampled from a woman in her 30s in good health. Sequencing was done on a sample of memory CD8+ T cells sorted from blood. Subset described: CD45RO+ cells pooled with CCR7-negative TemRA cells. The CDR3 sequence: CASTGGTYEQYF. CDR3 bases: TGTGCCAGCACTGGCGGGACTTACGAGCAGTACTTC.